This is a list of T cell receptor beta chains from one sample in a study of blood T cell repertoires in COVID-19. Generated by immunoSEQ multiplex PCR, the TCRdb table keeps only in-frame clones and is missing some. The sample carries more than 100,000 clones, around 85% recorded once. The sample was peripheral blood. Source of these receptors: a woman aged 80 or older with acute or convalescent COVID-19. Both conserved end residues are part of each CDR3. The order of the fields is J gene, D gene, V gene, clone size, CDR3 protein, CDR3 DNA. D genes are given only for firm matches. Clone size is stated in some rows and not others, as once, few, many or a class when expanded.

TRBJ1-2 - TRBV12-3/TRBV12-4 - CASSSGFGGYTF TGTGCCAGCAGTTCAGGTTTCGGCGGCTACACCTTC
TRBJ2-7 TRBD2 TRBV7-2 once CASSRRTSSLYEQYF TGTGCCAGCAGCCGCCGGACTAGCTCACTCTACGAGCAGTACTTC
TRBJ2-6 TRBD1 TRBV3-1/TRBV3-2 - CASSQDRRQGYSGANVLTF TGTGCCAGCAGCCAAGACAGGAGACAGGGTTACTCTGGGGCCAACGTCCTGACTTTC
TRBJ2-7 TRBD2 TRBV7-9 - CASSPGLAEGGEQYF TGTGCCAGCAGCCCCGGACTAGCGGAGGGGGGCGAGCAGTACTTC
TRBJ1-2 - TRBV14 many CASSSFQGGLGYGYTF TGTGCCAGCAGCTCGTTCCAGGGCGGTCTGGGCTATGGCTACACCTTC
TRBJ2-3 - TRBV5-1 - CASSLVQSTDTQYF TGCGCCAGCAGCTTGGTCCAGAGCACAGATACGCAGTATTTT
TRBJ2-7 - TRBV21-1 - CASSQRTCEQYF TGTGCCAGCAGCCAAAGGACATGCGAGCAGTACTTC
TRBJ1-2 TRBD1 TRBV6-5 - CASRVDRGGGYTF TGTGCCAGCAGGGTGGACAGGGGCGGAGGCTACACCTTC
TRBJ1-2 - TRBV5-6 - CASSSDAITGNYGYTF TGTGCCAGCAGCTCCGATGCAATTACAGGGAACTATGGCTACACCTTC
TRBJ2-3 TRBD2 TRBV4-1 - CASSQDRGAGVTDTQYF TGCGCCAGCAGCCAAGATCGAGGGGCGGGGGTAACAGATACGCAGTATTTT
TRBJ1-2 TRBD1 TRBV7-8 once CASSLSQGAGVGYTF TGTGCCAGCAGCTTAAGCCAGGGGGCCGGCGTCGGCTACACCTTC
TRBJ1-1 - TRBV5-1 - CASSKGEWGEAFF TGCGCCAGCAGCAAGGGGGAGTGGGGTGAAGCTTTCTTT
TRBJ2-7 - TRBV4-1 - CASSQGPQGYEQYF TGCGCCAGCAGCCAAGGCCCGCAGGGGTACGAGCAGTACTTC
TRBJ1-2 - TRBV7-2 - CASSLRGAQGYGYTF TGTGCCAGCAGCCTTCGGGGGGCGCAGGGCTATGGCTACACCTTC
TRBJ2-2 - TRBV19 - CASSIFLNTGELFF TGTGCCAGTAGTATTTTCCTGAACACCGGGGAGCTGTTTTTT
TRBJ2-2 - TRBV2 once CASAFVTGSTGELFF TGTGCCAGCGCGTTCGTCACAGGGAGCACCGGGGAGCTGTTTTTT
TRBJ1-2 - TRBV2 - CASSVDSNYGYTF TGTGCCAGCAGTGTAGACAGTAACTATGGCTACACCTTC
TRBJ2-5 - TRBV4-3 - CASSQDLGGRETQYF TGCGCCAGCAGCCAAGATTTAGGAGGCAGGGAGACCCAGTACTTC
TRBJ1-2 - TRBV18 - CASSPGQTYGYTF TGTGCCAGCTCACCTGGACAGACTTATGGCTACACCTTC
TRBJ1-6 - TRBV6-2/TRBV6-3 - CASSAARGGGNNSPLHF TGTGCCAGCAGTGCTGCAAGGGGCGGTGGGAATAATTCACCCCTCCACTTT
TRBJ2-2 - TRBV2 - CASWEEPNTGELFF TGTGCCAGCTGGGAGGAGCCGAACACCGGGGAGCTGTTTTTT
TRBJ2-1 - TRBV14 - CASSHEQHSSYNEQFF TGTGCCAGCAGCCATGAACAGCATAGCTCCTACAATGAGCAGTTCTTC
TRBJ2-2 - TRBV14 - CASSQEPGGQLLNTGELFF TGTGCCAGCAGCCAAGAGCCCGGCGGACAGTTATTAAACACCGGGGAGCTGTTTTTT
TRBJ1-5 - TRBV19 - CASSPRNRGLNQPQHF TGTGCCAGTAGTCCGAGGAATAGGGGGTTAAATCAGCCCCAGCATTTT
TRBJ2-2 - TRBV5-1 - CAVSSGFDTGELFF TGCGCCGTGTCTTCAGGGTTCGACACCGGGGAGCTGTTTTTT
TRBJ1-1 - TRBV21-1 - CASSKRFGGANTEAFF TGTGCCAGCAGCAAAAGGTTTGGAGGGGCGAACACTGAAGCTTTCTTT
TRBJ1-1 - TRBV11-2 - CASSQTSAFF TGTGCCAGCAGCCAAACATCGGCTTTCTTT
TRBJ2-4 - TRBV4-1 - CASSQDPLKTGLAKNIQYF TGCGCCAGCAGCCAAGACCCTCTCAAAACAGGGCTAGCCAAAAACATTCAGTACTTC
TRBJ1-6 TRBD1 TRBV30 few CAWVLPPGTGSSPLHF TGTGCCTGGGTTCTGCCGCCCGGGACAGGCAGTTCACCCCTCCACTTT
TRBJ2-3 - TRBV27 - CASGLRLVGTDTQYF TGTGCCAGCGGACTTAGGCTAGTTGGCACAGATACGCAGTATTTT
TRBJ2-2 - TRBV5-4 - CASSPKGKTNTGELFF TGTGCCAGCAGTCCTAAGGGGAAAACAAACACCGGGGAGCTGTTTTTT
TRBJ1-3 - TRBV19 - CASTRDSGNTIYF TGTGCCAGTACGAGAGACTCTGGAAACACCATATATTTT
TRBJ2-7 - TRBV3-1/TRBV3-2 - CASSERDIRAYEQYF TGTGCCAGCAGCGAACGGGACATCCGAGCCTACGAGCAGTACTTC
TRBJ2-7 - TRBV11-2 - CASSLTGLEQYF TGTGCCAGCAGCTTAACAGGGCTCGAGCAGTACTTC
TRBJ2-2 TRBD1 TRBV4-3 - CASSQDRDRLTGELFF TGCGCCAGCAGCCAAGATAGGGACAGACTTACCGGGGAGCTGTTTTTT
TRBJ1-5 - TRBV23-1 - CASRGLDMQPQHF TGCGCCAGCAGGGGACTAGATATGCAGCCCCAGCATTTT
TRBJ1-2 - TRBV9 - CASSGPTAWRGYTF TGTGCCAGCAGCGGTCCCACGGCCTGGAGGGGCTACACCTTC
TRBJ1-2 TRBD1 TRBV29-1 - CSVTDREDYGYTF TGCAGCGTCACCGACAGGGAAGACTATGGCTACACCTTC
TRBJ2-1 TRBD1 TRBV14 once CASSQTIGTGKYNEQFF TGTGCCAGCAGCCAAACCATAGGGACAGGGAAATACAATGAGCAGTTCTTC
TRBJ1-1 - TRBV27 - CASSLPGQRITEAFF TGTGCCAGCAGTTTACCCGGACAAAGAATCACTGAAGCTTTCTTT
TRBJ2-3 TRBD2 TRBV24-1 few CATSDTSGRAADTQYF TGTGCCACCAGTGACACTAGCGGGAGGGCCGCAGATACGCAGTATTTT
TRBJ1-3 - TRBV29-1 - CSGRGAGNTIYF TGCAGCGGCAGGGGAGCTGGAAACACCATATATTTT
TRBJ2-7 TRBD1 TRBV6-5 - CASTRQGSYEQYF TGTGCCAGCACCCGACAGGGTTCCTACGAGCAGTACTTC
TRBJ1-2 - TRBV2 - CASSEAVGTGFGGYTF TGTGCCAGCAGTGAAGCTGTCGGTACAGGGTTTGGTGGCTACACCTTC
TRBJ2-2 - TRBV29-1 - CSVGETQGGTGELFF TGCAGCGTTGGGGAAACTCAGGGGGGCACCGGGGAGCTGTTTTTT